The clone carrying this TCR beta chain was counted many times. Only in-frame clones appear in the TCRdb table, and some are missing; sequencing was by immunoSEQ multiplex PCR. This sample yields over a million clones, of which about 80% are seen a single time; approximately 1.5% belongs to the top ten. The ends lost 4 bases at V and 0 bases at J; junction bases unmatched: 4. The CDR3 loop spans 15 amino acids. Germline assignment: CDR1 SNHLY and CDR2 FYNNEI. This sample was taken from a study of shared clonotypes between healthy human individuals. This clonotype was obtained from a man aged 18 to 30 in good health. V and J are TRBV2 and TRBJ2-5; the match to TRBD2 covers 8 bases. Sequenced sample: memory CD4+ T cells sorted from blood. Specified subset: CD45RA-negative fraction. The chain's CDR3 is CASSGSSGYQETQYF. CDR3 DNA sequence: TGTGCCAGCAGTGGTTCTAGCGGGTACCAAGAGACCCAGTACTTC.